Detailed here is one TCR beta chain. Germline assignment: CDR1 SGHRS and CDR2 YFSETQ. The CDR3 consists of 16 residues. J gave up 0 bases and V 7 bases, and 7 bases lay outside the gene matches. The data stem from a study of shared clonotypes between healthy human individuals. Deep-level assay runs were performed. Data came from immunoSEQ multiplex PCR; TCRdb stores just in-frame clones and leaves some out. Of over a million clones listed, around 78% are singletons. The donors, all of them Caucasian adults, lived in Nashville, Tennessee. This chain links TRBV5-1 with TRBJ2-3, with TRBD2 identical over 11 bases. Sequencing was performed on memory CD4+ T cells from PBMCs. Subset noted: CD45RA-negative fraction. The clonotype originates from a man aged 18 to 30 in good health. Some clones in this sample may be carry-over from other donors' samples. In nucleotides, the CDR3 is TGCGCCAGCGGAGGACTAGCGGGCCTCAGCACAGATACGCAGTATTTT. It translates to CASGGLAGLSTDTQYF.